Below are 6 T cell receptor beta chains sequenced from a single sample in a study of shared clonotypes between healthy human individuals. Libraries were prepared by immunoSEQ multiplex PCR; TCRdb keeps only in-frame clonotypes and omits some of them. Counted here are hundreds of thousands of clones, about 97% occurring once; the ten biggest clones make up less than 0.065%. Material: naive CD4+ T cells sorted from blood. Subset reported: CD45RA+ positively selected. The receptors come from a woman in her twenties or thirties in good health.

This clone was detected only once. This rearrangement joins TRBV7-9 to TRBJ1-1; weak D call: TRBD1 (6 bases). Germline V gives CDR1 SEHNR, CDR2 FQNEAQ (reference sequence). The CDR3 covers 18 residues. Trimming left V 2 bases short and J 0 bases short, with 19 bases between. The CDR3 coding sequence is TGTGCCAGCAGCTTATCTGGTCGGGTCGGGGGCATGAACACTGAAGCTTTCTTT. Its translation: CASSLSGRVGGMNTEAFF.

The genes are TRBV4-1 and TRBJ1-6; D is unclear. V was pared by 1 base and J by 7 bases, with 11 bases between. Germline values: CDR1 MGHRA, CDR2 YSYEKL. The CDR3 is made up of 15 amino acids. CDR3 sequence: CASSQGFVRNSPLHF. CDR3 nucleotides: TGCGCCAGCAGCCAAGGTTTTGTAAGGAATTCACCCCTCCACTTT.

This clone was detected only once. The CDR3 DNA follows: TGTGCCAGCAGCTTAACGAACAGGGGAGACACCGGGGAGCTGTTTTTT. Translation: CASSLTNRGDTGELFF. This sequence joins TRBV7-3 and TRBJ2-2; 7 positions agree with TRBD1. Germline V gene lookup returns CDR1 SGHTA and CDR2 FQGTGA. The CDR3 runs to 16 residues. V shed 0 bases, J shed 3 bases, and the junction held 4 bases outside the gene matches. Using reference TRBV7-3 and TRBJ2-2 for the parts outside the CDR3, the full variable domain is GAGVSQTPSNKVTEKGKYVELRCDPISGHTALYWYRQSLGQGPEFLIYFQGTGAADDSGLPNDRFFAVRPEGSVSTLKIQRTERGDSAVYLCASSLTNRGDTGELFFGEGSRLTVL.

This chain uses TRBV9 with TRBJ1-2; D gene unclear. The length of the CDR3 is 13 residues. CDR1 SGDLS and CDR2 YYNGEE come from the germline V gene. Deletions cut 4 bases from V and 4 bases from J, with 11 bases between. CDR3 protein: CASSSQRLYGYTF. CDR3 sequence (DNA): TGTGCCAGCAGCTCTCAACGCCTCTATGGCTACACCTTC.

This clone was seen only once. The V and J genes are TRBV6-5 and TRBJ1-1, with 7 bases identical to TRBD1. This CDR3 has 13 residues. J lost 5 bases, V lost 8 bases, and 8 bases had no gene match. CDR1 and CDR2 from the germline V gene are MNHEY and SVGAGI. CDR3 in DNA: TGTGCCAGCTTCGGGACAGCCAATACTGAAGCTTTCTTT. It specifies CASFGTANTEAFF.

The chain's CDR3 is CASSKLAGGVLNEQFF. The CDR3 DNA reads as TGTGCCAGCAGCAAACTAGCGGGAGGGGTTCTGAATGAGCAGTTCTTC. J is TRBJ2-1 and V is TRBV6-6; TRBD2 matches at 13 bases. The CDR3 has 16 amino acids. V was clipped by 6 bases and J by 7 bases; unmatched bases: 9. CDR1 MNHNY and CDR2 SVGAGI come from the germline V gene (reference sequence).